The clone carrying this T cell receptor (beta chain) was seen a single time. This CDR3 has 15 amino acids. The germline gives CDR1 SGHKS, CDR2 YYEKEE (reference sequence). V was clipped by 2 bases and J by 11 bases; unmatched bases: 9. These data belong to a study of blood T cell repertoires in COVID-19. Whole-study context: Samples of COVID-19 (acute and convalescent) were obtained from the United States, Italy and Spain. PBMCs, B-cell-depleted T cells, or T cells were the source of the cDNA or gDNA that made up the material.

Source study methods: Scientists estimated how many nucleated cells there were by amplifying reference gene primers. Using immunoSEQ multiplex PCR, the repertoire was profiled, and TCRdb retains in-frame clones only, with some absent. V and J calls and clone size are given by that table; D and trimming were obtained from the DNA. In the table there are fewer than 250,000 clones, around 91% of which are singletons. The sequencing sample was made of peripheral blood. This chain connects TRBV5-5 to TRBJ1-6; 8 bases line up with TRBD1. The receptor's source is a middle-aged woman with acute or convalescent COVID-19. The CDR3 region is CASSFGPGQAAPLHF. DNA of the CDR3: TGTGCCAGCAGCTTTGGGCCGGGACAGGCGGCACCCCTCCACTTT.